This entry lists 19 T cell receptor beta chains sequenced from one sample in a study of response to subunit inactivated influenza vaccine. TCRdb reprocessed the RT-PCR reads with MiXCR, giving one entry per CDR3 protein. Of approximately 530,000 distinct CDR3 sequences in the sample, roughly 8.2% were seen once. Material: PBMCs from blood, obtained around 2 years after vaccination. All receptors come from a man aged 45-69 years who received an inactivated influenza vaccine.

The rearrangement uses TRBV9 and TRBJ2-3; TRBD2 matches at 10 bases. CDR3 length equals 16 residues. CDR1 and CDR2 (germline): SGDLS, YYNGEE. With 0 bases clipped from V and 5 bases from J, the junction kept 6 bases outside the gene matches. CDR3 loop: CASSVGLAGVRDTQYF. The CDR3 DNA follows: TGTGCCAGCAGCGTAGGGCTAGCGGGAGTACGAGATACGCAGTATTTT.

This clonotype has a handful of counts. The CDR3 spells CASSRGQGALEQFF. CDR3 DNA: TGTGCCAGCAGCCGAGGACAGGGGGCACTTGAGCAGTTCTTC. The chain is built from TRBV7-9 and TRBJ2-1; 11 nucleotides match TRBD1. Looked up from germline, CDR1 is SEHNR and CDR2 is FQNEAQ (reference sequence). This CDR3 is built from 14 residues. J gave up 9 bases and V 5 bases, and 6 bases lay outside the gene matches.

The chain employs TRBV28 and TRBJ2-7; 8 positions agree with TRBD2. This CDR3 comprises 14 residues. Germline V gene lookup returns CDR1 MDHEN and CDR2 SYDVKM. V shed 6 bases and J 3 bases; nucleotides not matched to a gene: 7. CDR3 nucleotides: TGTGCCAGCAGCCGACCGGGGGGGATCTACGAGCAGTACTTC. Its protein is CASSRPGGIYEQYF.

This clonotype was detected a few times. The V call is TRBV20-1, the J call TRBJ2-3; possibly TRBD2 for D (6 bases). CDR1 and CDR2 from the germline V gene are DFQATT and SNEGSKA (reference sequence). V lost 5 bases and J 5 bases, leaving 14 bases between the germline ends. This CDR3 contains 13 residues. The CDR3 DNA reads TGCAGTGCTCCTCGGGAGTCTGGAGATACGCAGTATTTT. Its protein is CSAPRESGDTQYF.

In its sample, this clonotype was seen a few times. The chain carries TRBV7-2 and TRBJ1-2; D ambiguous. Trimming shortened V by 4 bases and J by 0 bases, and 9 bases separated the two germline ends. Per the germline V gene, CDR1 is SGHTA and CDR2 is FQGNSA. This CDR3 has 14 amino acids. The CDR3 spells CASSSRWANYGYTF. The CDR3 DNA reads as TGTGCCAGCAGCTCCCGGTGGGCTAACTATGGCTACACCTTC.

The chain couples TRBV25-1 to TRBJ1-1; D is undetermined. The CDR3 sequence is 13 residues long. CDR1 is MGHDK, CDR2 SYGVNS, per germline. V was shortened by 4 bases and J by 4 bases, with 10 bases between the two germline ends. CDR3 protein: CASSASSGTEAFF. CDR3 bases: TGTGCCAGCAGTGCGAGCTCGGGCACTGAAGCTTTCTTT.

This clonotype has at least ten counts. This chain uses TRBV20-1 with TRBJ1-5; D gene unclear. This CDR3 region has 13 residues. Per the germline V gene, CDR1 is DFQATT and CDR2 is SNEGSKA (reference sequence). V was shortened by 5 bases and J by 4 bases, with 12 bases between the two germline ends. CDR3 bases: TGCAGTGCTCACAACTCCATGAATCAGCCCCAGCATTTT. Its protein product is CSAHNSMNQPQHF.

J is TRBJ1-5 and V is TRBV6-1; possibly TRBD1 for D (5 bases). The CDR3 length is 13 residues. V dropped 6 bases and J dropped 3 bases, with 9 bases sitting between them. The germline V gene has CDR1 MNHNS and CDR2 SASEGT. The CDR3 is CASRETDNQPQHF. The CDR3 DNA reads TGTGCCAGCAGGGAGACAGACAATCAGCCCCAGCATTTT.

This clonotype was seen many times. The CDR3 is CASSWGSGRKETQYF. The CDR3 DNA sequence: TGTGCCAGCTCTTGGGGGTCGGGCAGAAAAGAGACCCAGTACTTC. The chain uses TRBV3-1 and TRBJ2-5; possibly TRBD1 or TRBD2 for D (5 bases each). CDR3 length equals 15 residues. V lost 8 bases and J lost 3, with 19 bases in between. Germline V lookup: CDR1 LGHDT, CDR2 YNNKEL (reference sequence).

This chain joins TRBV7-6 and TRBJ2-5, with D possibly matching TRBD2 (5 bases). The CDR3 contains 14 residues. The V end lost 2 bases, the J end lost 5 bases, and 12 bases lay between the germline ends. Looked up from germline, CDR1 is SGHVS and CDR2 is FNYEAQ. Written as DNA, the CDR3 is TGTGCCAGCAGCTTAATCGCTAGCAGTGAGACCCAGTACTTC. It codes for CASSLIASSETQYF.

The chain links TRBV4-3 to TRBJ2-5, with D maybe TRBD1 (6 bases). The V and J ends lost 4 bases and 1 base respectively, with 16 bases between them. Germline CDR1 LGHNA, CDR2 YSLEER. The length of the CDR3 is 16 residues. The CDR3 nucleotides read TGCGCCAGCAGCCGCTCACAGGGCCCAACCCAAGAGACCCAGTACTTC. Protein sequence: CASSRSQGPTQETQYF.

A few counts support this clonotype. The rearrangement joins TRBV3-1 to TRBJ1-4, with TRBD1 matching over 8 bases. J was trimmed by 8 bases and V by 7 bases; bases with no gene match: 9. Per germline, CDR1 LGHDT and CDR2 YNNKEL (reference sequence). This CDR3 contains 14 residues. CDR3 in DNA: TGTGCCAGCACCCCAGGGGGCGCGTCCGAAAAACTGTTTTTT. Protein sequence: CASTPGGASEKLFF.

This chain connects TRBV7-2 to TRBJ2-7, with 7 bases identical to TRBD1. Germline assignment: CDR1 SGHTA and CDR2 FQGNSA. V shed 1 base and J 5 bases; nucleotides not matched to a gene: 8. This CDR3 has 15 amino acids. The CDR3 coding sequence is TGTGCCAGCAGCTTAGAGAGTCAGGGGGTCAACGAGCAGTACTTC. It translates to CASSLESQGVNEQYF.

In its sample, this clonotype was seen many times. The genes are TRBV7-9 and TRBJ2-7; 7 nucleotides match TRBD1. The J segment lost 3 bases and the V segment lost 5 bases, leaving 4 bases of the junction unmatched. Germline V gene data show CDR1 as SEHNR and CDR2 as FQNEAQ (reference sequence). The CDR3 has 13 amino acids. The CDR3: CASSQQGNYEQYF. In DNA, the CDR3 is TGTGCCAGCAGCCAACAGGGGAACTACGAGCAGTACTTC.

V is TRBV9 and J is TRBJ2-7, with 14 positions matching TRBD2. Trimming took 3 bases from V and 7 from J; bases not matched to a gene: 6. The CDR3 contains 15 residues. Germline CDR1 SGDLS, CDR2 YYNGEE. The CDR3 DNA sequence: TGTGCCAGCAGCGCACCGGGACTAGCGGGAGATGAGCAGTACTTC. Encoded protein: CASSAPGLAGDEQYF.

The genes are TRBV6-4 and TRBJ2-6, with TRBD1 identical over 7 bases. The germline gives CDR1 MRHNA, CDR2 SNTAGT. Trimming cost V 2 bases and J 1 base; bases outside gene matches: 2. This CDR3 is 16 amino acids long. The CDR3 coding sequence is TGTGCCAGCAGTGACACAGGGGCGTCTGGGGCCAACGTCCTGACTTTC. This gives the protein CASSDTGASGANVLTF.

This clonotype occurred many times. This chain's CDR3 is CASSQFAYLDSYEQYF. CDR3 nucleotides: TGCGCCAGCAGCCAATTTGCCTACCTGGACTCCTACGAGCAGTACTTC. The chain links TRBV4-3 to TRBJ2-7; no firm D call. This CDR3 spans 16 amino acids. Germline CDR1 LGHNA, CDR2 YSLEER. V was clipped by 2 bases and J by 0 bases, with 14 bases between them.

This clonotype has a count of ten or more. V usage is TRBV27 and J usage is TRBJ2-4, with D possibly matching TRBD1 (5 bases). This CDR3 is 17 amino acids long. The germline CDR1 and CDR2 sequences are MNHEY and SMNVEV (reference sequence). V was pared by 5 bases and J by 1 base, with 18 bases between. This CDR3 is CASSPHRQLTAKNIQYF. The CDR3 coding sequence is TGTGCCAGCAGTCCCCATCGACAGCTTACGGCCAAAAACATTCAGTACTTC.

The chain combines TRBV19 with TRBJ1-2; 9 bases match TRBD1. CDR3 length equals 16 residues. V lost 2 bases and J lost 4; bases outside the gene matches: 8. CDR1 and CDR2 from the germline V gene are LNHDA and SQIVND (reference sequence). The CDR3 DNA reads TGTGCCAGTAGTATAACTCCACAGGGGGCCGGCTATGGCTACACCTTC. It is translated as CASSITPQGAGYGYTF.